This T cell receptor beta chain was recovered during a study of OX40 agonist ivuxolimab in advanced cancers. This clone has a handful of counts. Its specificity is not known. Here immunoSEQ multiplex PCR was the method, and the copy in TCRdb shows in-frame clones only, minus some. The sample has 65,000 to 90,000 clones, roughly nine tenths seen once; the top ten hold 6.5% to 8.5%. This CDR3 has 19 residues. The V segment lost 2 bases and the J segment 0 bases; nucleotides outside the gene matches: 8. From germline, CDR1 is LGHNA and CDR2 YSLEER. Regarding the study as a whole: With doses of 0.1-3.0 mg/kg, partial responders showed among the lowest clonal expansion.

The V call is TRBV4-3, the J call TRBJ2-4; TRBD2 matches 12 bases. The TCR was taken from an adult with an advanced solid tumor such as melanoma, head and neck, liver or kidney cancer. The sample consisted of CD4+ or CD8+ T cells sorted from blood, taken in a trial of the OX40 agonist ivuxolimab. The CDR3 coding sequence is TGCGCCAGCAGCCAAAGCAGACTAGCGGGGGTTCGAGCCAAAAACATTCAGTACTTC. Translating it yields CASSQSRLAGVRAKNIQYF.